Listed below are T cell receptor beta chains from one sample, sequenced in a study. TCRdb re-analysed the RT-PCR reads in MiXCR, keeping a single row per CDR3 protein. The sample yields about 680,000 distinct CDR3 sequences, 13% to 15% seen once. The sequenced sample consisted of memory CD4+ T cells from blood. The receptors here all came from a female donor in good health, serving as a healthy control. The conserved cysteine and the conserved F or W are not part of the CDR3 here. Fields, in order: J gene, V gene, CDR3 protein.

TRBJ2-7 | TRBV20-1 | SASRDLTYEQY
TRBJ2-3 | TRBV5-1 | ASSLGSGLGTDTQY
TRBJ2-2 | TRBV6-5 | ASSYGRKTNTGELF
TRBJ2-5 | TRBV29-1 | SVLYRTGGGETQY
TRBJ1-1 | TRBV7-3 | ASRQQRNTEAF
TRBJ2-2 | TRBV9 | ASSVVSSGGEELF
TRBJ2-3 | TRBV28 | ASSLSGDRTDTQY
TRBJ1-2 | TRBV6-5 | ASSIDRYIYGYT
TRBJ2-1 | TRBV9 | ASSARLAPEQF
TRBJ1-1 | TRBV4-1 | ASSPRGGLGGAEAF
TRBJ2-7 | TRBV10-3 | ATQDRGQFYEQY
TRBJ2-7 | TRBV18 | ASSLDRGSVHEQY
TRBJ1-6 | TRBV5-4 | ASSLDVTQGTLH
TRBJ1-5 | TRBV10-3 | AISESGGSNQPQH
TRBJ2-5 | TRBV4-1 | ASSQAGRETQY
TRBJ2-7 | TRBV2 | ASSGVGNEQY
TRBJ2-7 | TRBV7-2 | ASSLLAGAYEQY
TRBJ1-1 | TRBV6-2/TRBV6-3 | ATRQDVSEAF
TRBJ2-3 | TRBV28 | ASILGTSTDTQY
TRBJ2-3 | TRBV7-2 | ASSPLAGAPTDTQY
TRBJ2-1 | TRBV9 | ASSHTSGSGDEQF
TRBJ2-3 | TRBV11-2 | ASSYGASAQY
TRBJ2-4 | TRBV5-5 | ASSLIGGAKNIQY